The sequence of this T cell receptor beta chain was determined in a study of control samples from healthy donors and cancer patients. Germline V lookup: CDR1 SGHTA, CDR2 FQGTGA. The CDR3 has 14 amino acids. The V and J ends lost 0 bases and 7 bases respectively, with 13 bases between them. TCRdb keeps only in-frame clones here, not all; method: immunoSEQ multiplex PCR. The sample includes some 410,000 clones, 75% to 95% seen only once; the top ten take 5% to 7%. The genes are TRBV7-3 and TRBJ2-7; either TRBD1 or TRBD2 may fit D (5 bases each). This TCR derives from a man aged 40-55 years with head and neck cancer. The sample taken for sequencing was PBMCs. CDR3 amino acids: CASSLTGVAGEQYF. CDR3 sequence (DNA): TGTGCCAGCAGCTTAACGGGGGTAGCTGGGGAGCAGTACTTC.